Here is one TCR beta chain with its context. The treatment here: oral pan-JAK inhibitor, 5-10 mg twice daily. It was from alopecia areata patients that lesional scalp punch biopsies and peripheral blood were collected. cDNA reverse transcribed from extracted RNA served as the sequencing template. The method was immunoSEQ multiplex PCR; TCRdb's version includes in-frame clones alone and lacks a portion of them. The sample lists 85,000 to 95,000 clones, about two thirds occurring once. This entry belongs to a study of CD8+ T cells in alopecia areata. The TCR sequence derives from a human donor with alopecia areata. The sample was CD8+ T cells sorted from blood, taken between weeks 44 and 45, from a patient treated with tofacitinib.

The CDR3 coding sequence is TGCGCCAGCAGTGAGGTCCCGGACACTGAAGCTTTCTTT. Translation gives CASSEVPDTEAFF. The genes are TRBV10-1 and TRBJ1-1; unclear D gene. V was trimmed by 2 bases and J by 3 bases, leaving 7 bases between them. Germline CDR1 is WNHNN and CDR2 is SYGVQD (reference sequence). The CDR3 extends over 13 amino acids.